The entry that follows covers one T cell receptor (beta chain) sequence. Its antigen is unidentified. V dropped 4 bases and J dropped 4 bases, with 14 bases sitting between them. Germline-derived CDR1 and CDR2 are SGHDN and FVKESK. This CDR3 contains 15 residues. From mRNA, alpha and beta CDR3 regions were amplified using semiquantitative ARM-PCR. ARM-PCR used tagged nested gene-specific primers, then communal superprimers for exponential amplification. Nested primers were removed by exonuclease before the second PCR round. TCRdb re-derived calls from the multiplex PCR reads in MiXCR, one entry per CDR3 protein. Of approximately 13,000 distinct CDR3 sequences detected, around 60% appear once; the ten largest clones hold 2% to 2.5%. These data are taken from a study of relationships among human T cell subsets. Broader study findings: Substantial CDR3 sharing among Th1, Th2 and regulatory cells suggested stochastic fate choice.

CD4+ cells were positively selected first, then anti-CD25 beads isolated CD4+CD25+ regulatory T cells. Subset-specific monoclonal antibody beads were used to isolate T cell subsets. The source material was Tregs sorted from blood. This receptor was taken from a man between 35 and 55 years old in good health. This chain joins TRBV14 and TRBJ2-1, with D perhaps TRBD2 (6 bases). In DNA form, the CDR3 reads TGTGCCAGCAGCCCACCGGGACTGGCATACAATGAGCAGTTCTTC. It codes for CASSPPGLAYNEQFF.